These T cell receptor beta chains were read from a single sample in a study of T cell repertoires in cytomegalovirus infection. Each CDR3 protein gets one entry after TCRdb re-called the reads with MiXCR. This table has approximately 500,000 distinct CDR3 sequences, 16% appearing once. Sequenced input: CD8+ T cells from PBMCs. The receptors here all came from a human donor in good health (CMV status not recorded). Some clones in this sample may be carry-over from other donors' samples. The conserved cysteine and the conserved F or W are not part of the CDR3 here. Expanded clones are given a class, and other clones once, few, many or no size at all.

v_call: TRBV6-5; j_call: TRBJ1-5; clone_size: few; cdr3_aa: ASNSGGQPQH
v_call: TRBV7-9; j_call: TRBJ1-2; clone_size: NA; cdr3_aa: ASRTTGANYGYT
v_call: TRBV4-1; j_call: TRBJ2-1; clone_size: few; cdr3_aa: ASCLMAEGYNEQF
v_call: TRBV13; j_call: TRBJ2-7; clone_size: NA; cdr3_aa: ASSTWDSSYEQY
v_call: TRBV29-1; j_call: TRBJ2-1; clone_size: NA; cdr3_aa: SVAGQGSF
v_call: TRBV27; j_call: TRBJ2-7; clone_size: many; cdr3_aa: ASSLFVAYEQY
v_call: TRBV12-3/TRBV12-4; j_call: TRBJ1-1; clone_size: many; cdr3_aa: ASSDVGGEAF
v_call: TRBV27; j_call: TRBJ2-1; clone_size: many; cdr3_aa: ASSFYRGQVNEQF
v_call: TRBV5-6; j_call: TRBJ2-1; clone_size: many; cdr3_aa: ASSFRDYNEQF
v_call: TRBV6-1; j_call: TRBJ2-1; clone_size: few; cdr3_aa: ASSGNPRQGHYNEQF
v_call: TRBV27; j_call: TRBJ2-1; clone_size: many; cdr3_aa: ASSLGGANNEQF
v_call: TRBV25-1; j_call: TRBJ1-2; clone_size: once; cdr3_aa: ASSELGATRDGYT
v_call: TRBV7-6; j_call: TRBJ2-2; clone_size: many; cdr3_aa: ASSFSTGELF
v_call: TRBV7-3; j_call: TRBJ1-6; clone_size: few; cdr3_aa: ASSLTAYNSPLH
v_call: TRBV6-5; j_call: TRBJ1-2; clone_size: NA; cdr3_aa: ASSYSRQPVANYGYT
v_call: TRBV5-1; j_call: TRBJ1-2; clone_size: NA; cdr3_aa: ASSSSPSQGRNYGYT
v_call: TRBV29-1; j_call: TRBJ1-2; clone_size: many; cdr3_aa: SVEMQGGYGYT
v_call: TRBV6-8; j_call: TRBJ1-2; clone_size: NA; cdr3_aa: ASSYLLGSGGYT
v_call: TRBV7-6; j_call: TRBJ2-7; clone_size: many; cdr3_aa: ASSLSGRGYEQY
v_call: TRBV27; j_call: TRBJ2-1; clone_size: many; cdr3_aa: ASSAQGYYSSYNEQF
v_call: TRBV7-6; j_call: TRBJ2-4; clone_size: many; cdr3_aa: ASSLGYGASKNIQY
v_call: TRBV11-2; j_call: TRBJ2-7; clone_size: few; cdr3_aa: ASSTVGQGAYEQY
v_call: TRBV2; j_call: TRBJ2-3; clone_size: few; cdr3_aa: ASIGTYYATDTQY
v_call: TRBV11-2; j_call: TRBJ1-1; clone_size: few; cdr3_aa: ASSLDEPGAF
v_call: TRBV10-3; j_call: TRBJ2-1; clone_size: NA; cdr3_aa: AISSDPDRGHEPF
v_call: TRBV18; j_call: TRBJ1-2; clone_size: few; cdr3_aa: ASSPERGRYGYT
v_call: TRBV28; j_call: TRBJ2-7; clone_size: many; cdr3_aa: ASSPRRGYEQY
v_call: TRBV12-5; j_call: TRBJ2-2; clone_size: NA; cdr3_aa: ASGPGDLGELF
v_call: TRBV19; j_call: TRBJ2-7; clone_size: NA; cdr3_aa: ASRLTDATYEQY
v_call: TRBV11-3; j_call: TRBJ2-3; clone_size: NA; cdr3_aa: ASSPDGGADTQY
v_call: TRBV9; j_call: TRBJ2-1; clone_size: few; cdr3_aa: ASGSAGGPLVEQF
v_call: TRBV4-1; j_call: TRBJ2-2; clone_size: NA; cdr3_aa: ASSHNRAGTGELF
v_call: TRBV6-2/TRBV6-3; j_call: TRBJ2-7; clone_size: many; cdr3_aa: ASSDDPTHSYEQY
v_call: TRBV7-6; j_call: TRBJ2-7; clone_size: many; cdr3_aa: ASSPRGQGAYEQY
v_call: TRBV4-2; j_call: TRBJ2-7; clone_size: NA; cdr3_aa: ASSGPSTSEQY
v_call: TRBV19; j_call: TRBJ2-1; clone_size: few; cdr3_aa: ASSMVAGVKNEQF
v_call: TRBV28; j_call: TRBJ2-1; clone_size: NA; cdr3_aa: ASSPTSGRPLRV
v_call: TRBV20-1; j_call: TRBJ2-7; clone_size: few; cdr3_aa: SARAQGSTPYEQY
v_call: TRBV6-5; j_call: TRBJ2-1; clone_size: NA; cdr3_aa: ASSETSGGYNEQF
v_call: TRBV6-1; j_call: TRBJ2-1; clone_size: many; cdr3_aa: ASSEGAGPYNEQF
v_call: TRBV28; j_call: TRBJ1-5; clone_size: NA; cdr3_aa: ASTPYVTGVNQPQH
v_call: TRBV30; j_call: TRBJ1-1; clone_size: few; cdr3_aa: AWRGMNTEAF
v_call: TRBV13; j_call: TRBJ2-7; clone_size: few; cdr3_aa: ASSSAGPLAEQY
v_call: TRBV4-1; j_call: TRBJ1-1; clone_size: few; cdr3_aa: ASSQKDSWNTEAF
v_call: TRBV6-1; j_call: TRBJ2-1; clone_size: few; cdr3_aa: ASSLDLGRSYNEQF
v_call: TRBV6-6; j_call: TRBJ1-3; clone_size: few; cdr3_aa: ASSYGSGNTIY
v_call: TRBV7-9; j_call: TRBJ2-1; clone_size: many; cdr3_aa: ASSGPSGRPTYNEQF